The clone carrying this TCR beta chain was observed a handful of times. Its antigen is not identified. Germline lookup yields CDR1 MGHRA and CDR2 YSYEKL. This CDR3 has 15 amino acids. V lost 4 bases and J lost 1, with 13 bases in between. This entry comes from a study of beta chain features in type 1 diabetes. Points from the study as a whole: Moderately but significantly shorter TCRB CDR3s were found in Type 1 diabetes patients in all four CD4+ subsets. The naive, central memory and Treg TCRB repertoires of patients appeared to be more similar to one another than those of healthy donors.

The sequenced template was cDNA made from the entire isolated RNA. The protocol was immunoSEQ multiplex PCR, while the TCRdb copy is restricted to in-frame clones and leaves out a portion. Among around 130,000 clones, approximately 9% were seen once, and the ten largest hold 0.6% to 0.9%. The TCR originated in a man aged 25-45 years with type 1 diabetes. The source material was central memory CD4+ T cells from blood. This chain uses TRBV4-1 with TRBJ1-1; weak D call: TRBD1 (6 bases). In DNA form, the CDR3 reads TGCGCCAGCAGCCGTGGTGGACAGAGGAACACTGAAGCTTTCTTT. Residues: CASSRGGQRNTEAFF.